The following is a TCR beta chain sequence with its context. The antigen it recognizes is unknown. No much larger clonotype is one base removed from it; base qualities were not supplied. The CDR3 holds 15 amino acids from the cysteine to the phenylalanine. The entry retains the CDR3 DNA only, 45 bases that are in frame from base 1. According to the germline V gene, CDR1 reads SGDLS and CDR2 reads YYNGEE. The V end gives up 2 bases and the J end 2 bases, leaving 3 bases in the junction not matched to a gene. These data belong to a study of cytomegalovirus exposure and HLA in healthy donors (dated by TCRdb to about 2017). About the study as a whole: According to an earlier analysis of 550 to 700 of the donors, roughly 180 million T cells yielded 117 million unique TCR beta sequences and 276 Gb of sequence data. A later analysis re-examined previously published TCR beta repertoires from several hundred donors and added high-resolution HLA genotyping to investigate patterns of TCR occurrence. To predict cytomegalovirus infection status, the study brought together high-throughput TCR immunosequencing, statistical association of individual TCRs with disease status, and machine learning. The aim of the study was to test whether cataloging public T cell receptors could identify signatures of past pathogen exposure. Using immunosequencing, the study profiled T cell repertoires from around 680 subjects and related those repertoires to cytomegalovirus serostatus. In addition to the first cohort of 666 subjects, a separate validation cohort of under 150 different subjects was used. Typing coverage varied by locus: roughly 629-640 donors for A, B, C, DRB1 and DQB1; around 560 for DQA1; more than 600 for DPA1; approximately 470 for DPB1. In the later analysis, no new phenotypic data were used to find candidate immune exposures; instead, reliance was placed on TCR beta sequences and their occurrence across donors. All discovery cohort repertoires had been generated using a single sequencing platform. Donor age, sex, ethnicity and CMV serostatus were compiled alongside the repertoire data. An early release covering roughly 600 HLA-typed donors comprised 300 to 350 gigabases of sequencing data and 85 million to 100 million unique TCR sequences. On average, approximately 250,000 unique TCR beta nucleotide sequences were sequenced per donor among 300 to 500 genotyped donors of the cohort, with roughly 19% of those sequences being non-productive. In an earlier analysis of around 540 of the donors, high-throughput TCR beta sequencing was used to judge whether each TCR beta V gene segment behaved as functional or pseudogenic. Roughly 5 DR-DQ haplotypes were handled as single units for association and clustering, since linkage in the cohort was strong. Both class I and class II loci were covered by HLA typing, at four-digit resolution. The genetic ancestry cluster associated with self-reported Caucasian donors included about 84% of the approximately 410 genotyped donors. A later genetic analysis took genome-wide SNP genotypes for about three fifths of the 666 donors and used that subset as a discovery cohort. The full study reports these points: According to the authors, the approach could potentially be generalized to other disease states and immunological phenotypes. Only TCR beta chains were sequenced in this cohort, and the absence of alpha or paired-chain data limited detectable features. Because counts were too low, 15 or so rarely observed V segments, including chromosome 9 orphons, were excluded from the earlier analysis of 587 of the donors. In both the original and validation cohorts, the classifier was reported to diagnose cytomegalovirus status with high specificity and sensitivity. In a later analysis, HLA-associated TCR beta chains were found to be more clonally expanded and to have lower generation probabilities than equally common non-associated chains. In vitro tests confirmed that a few of the cytomegalovirus-associated TCR beta chains recognize cytomegalovirus antigens. In a later genetic analysis, a missense DCLRE1C variant was associated with V-gene and J-gene trimming of TCR beta chains, and the association was replicated in an independent cohort. A further reported finding was that TCR beta sequences accurately predicted the HLA-A and HLA-B alleles for most subjects in the first cohort. Because HLA typing was unavailable for some donors at each locus, only the typed subset was used in association tests. A cluster of highly shared sequence variants was judged likely to represent a technical artifact of the sequencing pipeline. The study gave a list of 150 to 200 TCR beta chains associated with cytomegalovirus. According to a later genetic analysis, donors in an Asian-associated ancestry cluster had fewer N-insertions in productive TCRs than the approximately 650-donor mean. CMV serostatus was the only immune exposure information available for the cohort. Some IMGT-functional V segments, including TRBV6-2 and TRBV6-3, could not be distinguished by the 87-base-pair reads and were therefore excluded. Roughly uniform sequencing depth across donors was assumed in presence/absence analyses, although this assumption may not hold. Assigning TCR associations to individual alleles was difficult when HLA alleles, especially DR and DQ, strongly co-occurred. While some public TCRs were present in many individuals, most TCR sequences turned up only very rarely across donors. In a later analysis, 16,951 TCR beta sequences were associated with specific HLA alleles at a false discovery rate of 0.05. Linkage disequilibrium might explain the correlated functional status among segregating V segments, but an unknown experimental factor could not be ruled out. In a later analysis, most CMV-associated TCR beta chains were found to appear HLA-restricted, with HLA associations seemingly driven largely by CMV exposure. According to a later analysis, parvovirus B19, influenza, CMV and Epstein-Barr virus appeared linked to several top co-occurrence clusters. Broadly in line with IMGT annotations, most TCR beta V segments showed up in productive rearrangements about 90% or about 30% of the time in an earlier analysis of about 500 of the donors. In a later analysis, the rate of TCR association differed among HLA loci, with DRB1 alleles having the most associated TCRs and HLA-C alleles having the fewest.

The cohort was made up of roughly 670 healthy bone marrow donors. All cohort members were sampled while nominally healthy, although unrecorded immune exposures were likely present. The donor was CMV seropositive and was included in the group of 290 or so seropositive cohort members. Every donor gave a peripheral blood sample, and the peripheral blood mononuclear cells from that sample were used for TCR beta sequencing. Genomic DNA extraction from the blood cell samples was performed with the Qiagen DNeasy Blood Extraction Kit. Library construction relied on the immunoSEQ multiplex PCR assay. For the multiplex PCR, a mixture combining 60 forward primers for TCR Vbeta segments and 13 reverse primers for TCR Jbeta segments was used. The CDR3 region of rearranged TCR beta genes was amplified from genomic DNA by a multiplex PCR assay. The amplified TCR beta libraries were sequenced on the Illumina HiSeq System as 87-base-pair reads. As for the original processing: A later analysis tallied tens of millions of unique TCR beta chains across the 610 or so repertoires, and about 12 million of those chains were shared by two or more donors. Raw reads were error-corrected and collapsed into unique sequences by a nearest-neighbor algorithm in which closely related sequences were merged to remove PCR and sequencing errors. CDR3 sequences were aligned to IMGT reference sequences to assign V, D and J gene segments. For a sequence to be retained, a match of at least six nucleotides to both a V gene segment and a J gene segment was required. Rearrangements were called productive when the CDR3 lacked stop codons and stayed in frame with V and J; all others were non-productive. Following IMGT convention, CDR3 was defined as the stretch from the second conserved V-encoded cysteine to the conserved J-encoded phenylalanine. In an earlier analysis of just under 600 of the donors, sequences lacking an unambiguous match to a single V gene segment were excluded. An earlier analysis of fewer than 650 of the donors classified V segments as functional when productive rearrangements were above 56.7% and as segregating when the standard deviation between donors was above 5%. A statistical classification framework was built for diagnosing cytomegalovirus status from the catalog of TCR beta chain sequences. V and J gene assignment, in a later analysis, came from comparing TCR nucleotide sequences with IMGT/GENE-DB human TR gene sequences. In a later analysis, CDR3 sequences and most-parsimonious VDJ recombination scenarios were assigned using the TCRdist pipeline. In a later analysis, each TCR beta chain was defined by its CDR3 amino acid sequence together with its V-gene family, and reads without a unique V-gene family were excluded. A later analysis removed 550 to 650 highly shared, low-generation-probability nucleotide sequences to deal with suspected cross-contamination and a sequencing artifact. In a later analysis, a clonal expansion index was calculated for each public chain from normalized within-repertoire ranks of inferred template counts. Generation probabilities in a later analysis came from a VDJ recombination model fitted to out-of-frame rearrangements, and those results were checked against IGoR. In a later analysis, hypergeometric tests were used to score TCR-TCR, TCR-HLA and TCR-CMV co-occurrence, with a repertoire-size bias correction applied to TCR pairs. A later analysis estimated false discovery rates by permuting HLA or CMV assignments 20 times. In a later analysis, co-occurring TCRs were grouped with DBSCAN, and TCRdist sequence similarity was added when clustering was performed within HLA-allele-positive subsets. Repertoires with fewer than 30,000 or more than 120,000 public chains, plus five repertoires with anomalous nucleotide sharing, were excluded from co-occurrence clustering. TCRdb provides this immuneACCESS table in a form limited to in-frame rearrangements. Some clones are lacking; in checked studies, under half of them reflect an unresolved V gene, and why the rest are absent is not known. V and J calls and clone size are copied from that table; D and trimming were computed from the DNA. This sample lists roughly 150,000 clones; around 66% were detected once. About 3% of the sample is in the top ten clones.

This chain joins TRBV9 to TRBJ2-1; 8 central nucleotides agree with TRBD2. Sequenced: PBMCs. The receptor was derived from a woman in her thirties in good health and CMV-seropositive. The nucleotides read TGTGCCAGCAGCGTGAGCGGGAGACCCTACAATGAGCAGTTCTTC. This encodes CASSVSGRPYNEQFF.